This T cell receptor (beta chain) was sequenced in a study of shared clonotypes between healthy human individuals. Notes on this clone: The antigen remains unidentified.

None of the donors, who were healthy HIV-negative adults, had recently had acute infections or vaccinations. The study, taken as a whole, reports: Represented diversity (both genetic and exposure-history) was limited by the small number of donors.

The data were produced by immunoSEQ multiplex PCR, yet TCRdb's version contains in-frame clones alone and is incomplete. The profile shows hundreds of thousands of clones, around 79% of them singletons. The CDR3 sequence is 11 residues long. The germline V and J ends were trimmed by 7 bases and 3 bases, with 7 bases remaining between them. Germline V CDR1 and CDR2: MNHNS, SASEGT. The V and J genes are TRBV6-1 and TRBJ2-7, with D unclear. The sequenced sample was PBMCs. The receptor was isolated from a woman aged 40 to 55 in good health. Some clones in this sample may be carry-over from other donors' samples. DNA of the CDR3: TGTGCCAGCAACTGGAACTACGAGCAGTACTTC. Amino acid sequence: CASNWNYEQYF.